One and the same sample provided the 15 T cell receptor beta chains below, sequenced in a study of human T cells and chemical hapten exposure. TCRdb used MiXCR to reprocess the RACE reads, holding one entry per CDR3 protein. The sample carries 60,000 to 80,000 distinct CDR3 sequences, 32% recorded once. Indicated time point: patch test 1, 2 weeks after DPC sensitization. Treatment described: therapeutic diphenylcyclopropenone sensitization with weekly scalp DPC. This specimen was whole blood, taken in connection with sensitization to the hapten diphenylcyclopropenone (DPC). The receptors originated from a man aged 40-55 years with alopecia areata. Some clones in this sample may be carry-over from other donors' samples.

The chain employs TRBV28 and TRBJ1-5; D is ambiguous. Germline V CDR1 and CDR2: MDHEN, SYDVKM. Trimming pared 5 bases from V and 2 bases from J, leaving 10 bases between. CDR3 length: 14 residues. Here the CDR3 reads CASSRGRGNQPQHF. The CDR3 nucleotides read TGTGCCAGCAGTCGTGGACGGGGCAATCAGCCCCAGCATTTT.

This clonotype occurred a few times. The CDR3 coding sequence is TGCGCCAGCAGCCCGTTAGGACAGAATGAAAAACTGTTTTTT. Translated, it gives CASSPLGQNEKLFF. The J gene is TRBJ1-4, the V gene TRBV4-1; a possible D gene is TRBD1 (6 bases). This CDR3 has 14 amino acids. CDR1 is MGHRA and CDR2 is YSYEKL in the germline V gene. V lost 4 bases and J 5 bases, leaving 11 bases between the germline ends.

This clonotype was counted between two and nine times. V gene TRBV20-1 combines with J gene TRBJ2-5; perhaps TRBD2 as D (6 bases). Trimming left V 1 base short and J 1 base short, with 16 bases between. The CDR3 is 16 amino acids. The germline V gene encodes CDR1 DFQATT and CDR2 SNEGSKA (reference sequence). This CDR3 reads CSARGGRGLLQETQYF. DNA for the CDR3: TGCAGTGCTAGAGGCGGACGGGGACTCCTCCAAGAGACCCAGTACTTC.

V is TRBV6-6 and J is TRBJ2-3; the D is unclear. V was trimmed by 4 bases and J by 6 bases, leaving 14 bases between them. Germline V lookup: CDR1 MNHNY, CDR2 SVGAGI (reference sequence). The CDR3 length is 14 residues. The DNA for the CDR3 is TGTGCCAGCAGTTTCCCTTCTCTAGGTGATACGCAGTATTTT. Encoded protein: CASSFPSLGDTQYF.

The gene calls are TRBV5-1 and TRBJ1-1; possible D gene TRBD1, 6 bases. This CDR3 has 16 amino acids. Trimming shortened V by 1 base and J by 5 bases, and 18 bases separated the two germline ends. Per the germline V gene, CDR1 is SGHRS and CDR2 is YFSETQ. CDR3 in DNA: TGCGCCAGCAGCTTGTCCCAGGGGAATTGGAGAACTGAAGCTTTCTTT. As protein: CASSLSQGNWRTEAFF.

This clonotype was seen a few times. V is TRBV12-3 or TRBV12-4 and J is TRBJ2-1; no reliable D call. This CDR3 contains 12 residues. The germline V and J ends were trimmed by 7 bases and 8 bases, with 12 bases remaining between them. The CDR3 sequence: CASILGGDEQFF. CDR3 in DNA: TGTGCCAGCATCCTAGGTGGAGATGAGCAGTTCTTC.

The rearrangement links TRBV4-2 to TRBJ1-1; D possibly corresponds to TRBD1 (6 bases). From germline, CDR1 is LGHNA and CDR2 YNFKEQ. V was pared by 0 bases and J by 2 bases, with 13 bases between. The CDR3 runs to 16 residues. The CDR3 spells CASSQEKAGDNTEAFF. The CDR3, as DNA: TGTGCCAGCAGCCAAGAGAAAGCAGGGGATAACACTGAAGCTTTCTTT.

This clonotype was recorded a few times. The chain couples TRBV7-9 to TRBJ2-1; the D gene is possibly TRBD2 (6 bases). This CDR3 contains 16 residues. Germline CDR1 is SEHNR and CDR2 is FQNEAQ (reference sequence). Between the trimmed V and J ends, which lost 2 bases and 4 bases, there was a span of 15 bases. CDR3 DNA: TGTGCCAGCAGCTTACCCCAAGAGACTAGTTACAATGAGCAGTTCTTC. This encodes CASSLPQETSYNEQFF.

This clonotype was seen only a few times. This chain uses TRBV7-9 with TRBJ2-3; 8 bases align to TRBD2. Trimming removed 4 bases from V and 0 bases from J; junction bases left unmatched: 12. Per the germline V gene, CDR1 is SEHNR and CDR2 is FQNEAQ (reference sequence). The CDR3 runs 18 residues. This CDR3 reads CASSSTHSTSGSTDTQYF. The DNA of the CDR3 is TGTGCCAGCAGCTCGACTCACTCAACTAGCGGTAGCACAGATACGCAGTATTTT.

In this sample, this clonotype turned up a few times. V gene TRBV9 combines with J gene TRBJ2-3, with D maybe TRBD2 (5 bases). Germline loops: CDR1 SGDLS, CDR2 YYNGEE. The CDR3 is 14 amino acids. With 1 base removed from V and 1 base from J, the gap between germline ends came to 7 bases. The CDR3 coding sequence is TGTGCCAGCAGCGTACTAGCTGGCACAGATACGCAGTATTTT. The encoded protein is CASSVLAGTDTQYF.

The rearrangement joins TRBV29-1 to TRBJ2-1; D gene unclear. The CDR3 loop spans 12 amino acids. Trimming removed 7 bases from V and 0 bases from J, with 7 bases in between. Germline-derived CDR1 and CDR2 are SQVTM and ANQGSEA. This chain's CDR3 is CSAPSSYNEQFF. The CDR3 DNA reads TGCAGCGCCCCGAGCTCCTACAATGAGCAGTTCTTC.

The chain has TRBV6-2 or TRBV6-3 and TRBJ1-6, with unresolved D. The V end lost 5 bases, the J end lost 0 bases, and 5 bases lay between the germline ends. This CDR3 spans 14 amino acids. Germline lookup yields CDR1 MNHEY and CDR2 SVGEGT. CDR3 residues: CASSDNSYNSPLHF. The CDR3 DNA reads TGTGCCAGCAGTGACAACTCCTATAATTCACCCCTCCACTTT.

This clonotype was observed a few times. The chain employs TRBV9 and TRBJ2-7; D is unresolved. The V end was cut by 0 bases, the J end by 2 bases, with 15 bases between. Looked up from germline, CDR1 is SGDLS and CDR2 is YYNGEE. This CDR3 is 16 amino acids long. CDR3 in DNA: TGTGCCAGCAGCGTAGAGGCCAGCATGAACCCCTACGAGCAGTACTTC. Its translation: CASSVEASMNPYEQYF. The complete variable domain, with remaining parts taken from reference TRBV9 and TRBJ2-7, reads DSGVTQTPKHLITATGQRVTLRCSPRSGDLSVYWYQQSLDQGLQFLIQYYNGEERAKGNILERFSAQQFPDLHSELNLSSLELGDSALYFCASSVEASMNPYEQYFGPGTRLTVT.

The rearrangement joins TRBV27 to TRBJ2-5, with 8 bases fitting TRBD1. The V gene's germline CDR1 is MNHEY and CDR2 SMNVEV (reference sequence). V was clipped by 6 bases and J by 2 bases; unmatched bases: 5. This CDR3 has 14 residues. In DNA, the CDR3 is TGTGCCAGCAGCCCCGGGACAGGTCAAGAGACCCAGTACTTC. Residues: CASSPGTGQETQYF.

The chain employs TRBV21-1 and TRBJ2-3; the table assigns TRBD2, which was not confirmed against the DNA. TRBV21-1 is a recognized pseudogene. CDR3 size: 17 residues. The CDR3 here is CASSILAGGLRFDTQYF. CDR3 sequence (DNA): TGTGCCAGCAGCATCTTAGCGGGAGGGCTCCGGTTCGATACGCAGTATTTT.